The clone carrying this TCR beta chain occurred once. The sample comes from a study of T cell changes during pregnancy in multiple sclerosis. V dropped 4 bases and J dropped 11; count of bases not matched to a gene: 6. The CDR3 consists of 13 residues. Germline V gene lookup returns CDR1 SNHLY and CDR2 FYNNEI. The repertoire was sequenced with immunoSEQ multiplex PCR; TCRdb's copy has only in-frame clones and lacks some. The sample yields tens of thousands of clones, roughly 90% seen once. The chain recombines TRBV2 with TRBJ1-5, with 9 bases that match TRBD1. The sequence was obtained from a female donor in good health, enrolled as a control in a pregnancy study. The sample was CD4+ T cells from peripheral blood mononuclear cells, taken after pregnancy. CDR3 nucleotides: TGTGCCAGCAGTGGACAGGGGGAGTGGACCCAGCATTTT. Its protein product is CASSGQGEWTQHF.